This is a list of T cell receptor beta chains from one sample in a study of T cell clones after liver transplantation. Data came from immunoSEQ multiplex PCR; TCRdb stores just in-frame clones and leaves some out. The repertoire consists of tens of thousands of clones, with roughly 70% occurring once and the leading ten covering around 9.6%. This material consisted of CD4+ T cells from blood, taken at the 22-month timepoint. These receptors were collected from a human patient who received a liver transplant. Some of the T cells may derive from the graft donor. Both conserved end residues are part of each CDR3. D genes are given only for firm matches. Clone size is given for some rows only: seen once, a few or many times, or a class if the clone is expanded.

d_call j_call v_call clone_size cdr3_nt cdr3_aa
NA TRBJ2-3 TRBV9 NA TGTGCCAGCAGCGTAGGAGTAGGAGGGGGCGAAACAGATACGCAGTATTTT CASSVGVGGGETDTQYF
NA TRBJ1-1 TRBV27 NA TGTGCCAGCAGTTTTTGGGGACATGAGAACACTGAAGCTTTCTTT CASSFWGHENTEAFF
NA TRBJ2-1 TRBV7-2 NA TGTGCCAGCAGCTTATCTCGGACGAGTGAGCAGTTCTTC CASSLSRTSEQFF
NA TRBJ1-2 TRBV6-1 NA TGTGCCAGCAGTGAAGCGCAGCAGGGATGGCGCGGCTACACCTTC CASSEAQQGWRGYTF
TRBD2 TRBJ2-3 TRBV10-3 NA TGTGCCATCAGTGGACTAGCGGGAGATACGCAGTATTTT CAISGLAGDTQYF
NA TRBJ1-6 TRBV14 NA TGTGCCAGCAGCCAAGGATACTCACCCCTCCACTTT CASSQGYSPLHF
NA TRBJ1-6 TRBV14 NA TGTGCCAGCAGCCAAGAGATTCTTAGCAATAATTCACCCCTCCACTTT CASSQEILSNNSPLHF
NA TRBJ2-7 TRBV29-1 NA TGCAGCGCCCGGCTCGGGACGGGTCACTACGAGCAGTACTTC CSARLGTGHYEQYF
NA TRBJ1-1 TRBV6-5 NA TGTGCCAGCAGCCCCGGCCGGGGGAACACTGAAGCTTTCTTT CASSPGRGNTEAFF
NA TRBJ1-5 TRBV6-6 NA TGTGCCAGCTTCTTAGGAGGGGCCGAAGGGAATCAGCCCCAGCATTTT CASFLGGAEGNQPQHF
NA TRBJ1-6 TRBV6-1 few TGTGCCAGCAGTCTCAGGGGAGATAATTCACCCCTCCACTTT CASSLRGDNSPLHF
NA TRBJ2-5 TRBV27 NA TGTGCCAGCAGTTTCAGGGGACAAGAGACCCAGTACTTC CASSFRGQETQYF
TRBD2 TRBJ2-1 TRBV10-1 NA TGCGCCAGCAGTGAAGAAAAGCGGGGGGTTAATGAGCAGTTCTTC CASSEEKRGVNEQFF
TRBD1 TRBJ2-7 TRBV6-1 NA TGTGCCAGCAGCGGCCTCGGACAGGGCTACGAGCAGTACTTC CASSGLGQGYEQYF
TRBD2 TRBJ2-1 TRBV30 NA TGTGCCTGGAGTCAAACTAGCGGGGGGGCCAATGAGCAGTTCTTC CAWSQTSGGANEQFF
NA TRBJ2-7 TRBV25-1 NA TGTGCCAGCAGACGATCCCTTGCGGGGAACTACGAGCAGTACTTC CASRRSLAGNYEQYF
NA TRBJ2-3 TRBV14 NA TGTGCCAGCAGCCCCACCTGGGGGGGCACAGATACGCAGTATTTT CASSPTWGGTDTQYF
TRBD1 TRBJ2-7 TRBV5-4 few TGTGCCAGCAGCTCGGACAGGGGCCAGGAGCAGTACTTC CASSSDRGQEQYF
NA TRBJ2-4 TRBV19 NA TGTGCCAGTAGTGGGGAATCCAAAAACATTCAGTACTTC CASSGESKNIQYF
NA TRBJ2-7 TRBV5-1 few TGCGCCAGCAGCCTGTATTACAGAGCCTCAGGTGGCTACGAGCAGTACTTC CASSLYYRASGGYEQYF
NA TRBJ1-2 TRBV2 NA TGTGCCAGCAGCATGGACAACTATGGCTACACCTTC CASSMDNYGYTF
NA TRBJ2-2 TRBV2 NA TGTGCCAGCAGTCGGACAGCGGAGAACACCGGGGAGCTGTTTTTT CASSRTAENTGELFF
NA TRBJ1-5 TRBV19 NA TGTGCCAGTACCCGATTGGGGAGAGAGGATCAGCCCCAGCATTTT CASTRLGREDQPQHF
NA TRBJ2-3 TRBV11-3 NA TGTGCCAGCAGCTTTGGTACCGATACGCAGTATTTT CASSFGTDTQYF
NA TRBJ2-2 TRBV25-1 NA TGTGCCAGCAGTGAATCTCCGGGGCAGGGAAGGGGCGGGGAGCTGTTTTTT CASSESPGQGRGGELFF
NA TRBJ1-4 TRBV9 NA TGTGCCAGCAGCGCAGTCTCTTTGGGCGAAAAACTGTTTTTT CASSAVSLGEKLFF
NA TRBJ1-5 TRBV28 NA TGTGCCAGCAGTTCGGGGGTCCATCAGCCCCAGCATTTT CASSSGVHQPQHF
TRBD2 TRBJ2-7 TRBV5-1 NA TGCGCCAGCAGCTTGGGACTAGCGGGGGTGCATTACGAGCAGTACTTC CASSLGLAGVHYEQYF
TRBD1 TRBJ1-1 TRBV30 NA TGTGCCTGGAGTGTTTGGGACAGAGTAAACACTGAAGCTTTCTTT CAWSVWDRVNTEAFF
TRBD2 TRBJ2-1 TRBV6-1 NA TGTGCCAGCAGCCTAGCGGGCAATGAGCAGTTCTTC CASSLAGNEQFF
TRBD2 TRBJ2-7 TRBV12-5 NA TGTGCTAGTGGTCCCAAAAGGACGGCGGGGGAGAACGAGCAGTACTTC CASGPKRTAGENEQYF
TRBD2 TRBJ2-3 TRBV10-3 NA TGTGCCATCAGGGGGGGGACGGGAGGACGCACAGATACGCAGTATTTT CAIRGGTGGRTDTQYF
TRBD1 TRBJ1-5 TRBV30 NA TGTGCCTGGAGTGTTGGGACAGGCCGGGGTCAGCCCCAGCATTTT CAWSVGTGRGQPQHF
NA TRBJ2-3 TRBV11-1 NA TGTGCCAGCAGCTTAGGGTCGCCGGGCACAGATACGCAGTATTTT CASSLGSPGTDTQYF
NA TRBJ2-7 TRBV7-9 NA TGTGCCAGCAGCTTATCGTCGATGGGGGGCTACGAGCAGTACTTC CASSLSSMGGYEQYF
NA TRBJ2-3 TRBV14 once TGTGCCAGCAGCCGACGACTGAGCGCAGATACGCAGTATTTT CASSRRLSADTQYF
NA TRBJ2-4 TRBV6-1 NA TGTGCCAGCTCGGAAGTATGGTTAAACATTCAGTACTTC CASSEVWLNIQYF
NA TRBJ1-6 TRBV7-2 NA TGTGCCAGCAGCTTAGTGACAGTATCAGCCCTCCACTTT CASSLVTVSALHF
NA TRBJ1-1 TRBV19 NA TGTGCCAGTAGTATTATGGGGAACACTGAAGCTTTCTTT CASSIMGNTEAFF
NA TRBJ1-3 TRBV30 NA TGTGCCTGGAGTGAGTCTTCGGGAAACACCATATATTTT CAWSESSGNTIYF
NA TRBJ1-5 TRBV19 NA TGTGCCAGTAGTATAAACAGGGTTAGCAATCAGCCCCAGCATTTT CASSINRVSNQPQHF
NA TRBJ1-1 TRBV2 NA TGTGCCAGCAGTTTACAGGGAGTTCAGACTGAAGCTTTCTTT CASSLQGVQTEAFF
NA TRBJ2-2 TRBV5-8 few TGTGCCAGCAGCTTGCTTACAGGATCCGGGGAGCTGTTTTTT CASSLLTGSGELFF
NA TRBJ1-1 TRBV10-2 NA TGCGCCAGCAGTGCCGACGGGGTAACTGAAGCTTTCTTT CASSADGVTEAFF
NA TRBJ1-6 TRBV7-8 few TGTGCCAGCAGCTATACTGGGGGGAGCTCCTATAATTCACCCCTCCACTTT CASSYTGGSSYNSPLHF
NA TRBJ2-1 TRBV2 NA TGTGCCAGCAACTGGTTCAACAATGAGCAGTTCTTC CASNWFNNEQFF
TRBD2 TRBJ2-1 TRBV28 NA TGTGCCAGCAACCCAAGCGGGGGACAATACAATGAGCAGTTCTTC CASNPSGGQYNEQFF
TRBD1 TRBJ2-7 TRBV14 NA TGTGCCAGCAGCCCCTCCCCACGGGACAGGGAGGCGAGGGAGCAGTACTTC CASSPSPRDREAREQYF
NA TRBJ1-3 TRBV7-2 NA TGTGCCAGCAGCCTAGCCCCGACAGGCTCTGGAAACACCATATATTTT CASSLAPTGSGNTIYF
NA TRBJ1-1 TRBV29-1 once TGCAGCGTCGGCGGGGGGGAATGGAACACTGAAGCTTTCTTT CSVGGGEWNTEAFF
TRBD2 TRBJ2-2 TRBV10-1 NA TGCGCCAGCAGAGGACTAGCGGGGGAGCTGTTTTTT CASRGLAGELFF
NA TRBJ2-5 TRBV7-2 once TGTGCCAGCAGCTTAGGGTGGGGTAGCGCGGAGACCCAGTACTTC CASSLGWGSAETQYF
NA TRBJ1-6 TRBV5-1 NA TGCGCCAGCAGCTTGTGGACAGTTAATTCACCCCTCCACTTT CASSLWTVNSPLHF
NA TRBJ1-1 TRBV7-9 few TGTGCCAGTAGAACAGGGTTGACTGAAGCTTTCTTT CASRTGLTEAFF
TRBD1 TRBJ2-7 TRBV5-8 NA TGTGCCAGCAGCTTGGAAGGGGGCGCGACCTACGAGCAGTACTTC CASSLEGGATYEQYF
NA TRBJ1-4 TRBV9 NA TGTGCCAGCAGCGCCGGACAAGGGTATAATGAAAAACTGTTTTTT CASSAGQGYNEKLFF
TRBD2 TRBJ2-3 TRBV7-6 once TGTGCCAGCAGCCTGACTAGCGGGGTGACCACAGATACGCAGTATTTT CASSLTSGVTTDTQYF
TRBD1 TRBJ1-5 TRBV19 few TGTGCCAGTAGTATGACAGGGCGAAGTTATAGCAATCAGCCCCAGCATTTT CASSMTGRSYSNQPQHF
NA TRBJ2-7 TRBV5-4 few TGTGCCAGCAGCTTGGCCACGGCCAGGGAGCAGTACTTC CASSLATAREQYF